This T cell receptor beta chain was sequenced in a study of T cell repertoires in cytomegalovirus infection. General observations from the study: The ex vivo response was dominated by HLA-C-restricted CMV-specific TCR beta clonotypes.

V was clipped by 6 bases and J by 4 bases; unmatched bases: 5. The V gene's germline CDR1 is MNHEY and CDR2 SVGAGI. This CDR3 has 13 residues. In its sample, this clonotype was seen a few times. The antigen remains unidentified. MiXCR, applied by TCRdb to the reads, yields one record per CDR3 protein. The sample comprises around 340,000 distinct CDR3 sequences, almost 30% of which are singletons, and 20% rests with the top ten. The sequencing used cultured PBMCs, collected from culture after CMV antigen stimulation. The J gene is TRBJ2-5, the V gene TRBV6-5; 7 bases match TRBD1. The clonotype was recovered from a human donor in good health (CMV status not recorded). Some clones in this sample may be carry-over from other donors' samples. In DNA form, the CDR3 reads TGTGCCAGCAGGTCCCCAGGGGGAGAGACCCAGTACTTC. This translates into CASRSPGGETQYF.